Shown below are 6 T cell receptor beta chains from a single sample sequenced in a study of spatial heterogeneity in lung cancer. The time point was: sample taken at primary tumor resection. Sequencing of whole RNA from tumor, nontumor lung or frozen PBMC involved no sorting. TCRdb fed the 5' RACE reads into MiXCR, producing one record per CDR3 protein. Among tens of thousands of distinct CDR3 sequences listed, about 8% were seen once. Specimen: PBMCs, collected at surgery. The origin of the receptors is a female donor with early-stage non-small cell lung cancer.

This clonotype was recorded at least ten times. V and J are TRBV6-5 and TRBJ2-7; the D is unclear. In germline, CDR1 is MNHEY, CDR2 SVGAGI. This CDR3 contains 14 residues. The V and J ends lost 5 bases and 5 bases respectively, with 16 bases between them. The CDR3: CASSRGPEAHEQYF. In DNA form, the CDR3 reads TGTGCCAGCAGTAGAGGACCAGAAGCCCACGAGCAGTACTTC.

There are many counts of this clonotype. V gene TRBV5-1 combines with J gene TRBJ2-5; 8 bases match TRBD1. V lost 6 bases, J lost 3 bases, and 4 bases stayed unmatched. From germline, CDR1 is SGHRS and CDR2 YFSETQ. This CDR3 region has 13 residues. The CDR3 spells CASKVGQEETQYF. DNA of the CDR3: TGCGCCAGCAAAGTGGGACAGGAAGAGACCCAGTACTTC.

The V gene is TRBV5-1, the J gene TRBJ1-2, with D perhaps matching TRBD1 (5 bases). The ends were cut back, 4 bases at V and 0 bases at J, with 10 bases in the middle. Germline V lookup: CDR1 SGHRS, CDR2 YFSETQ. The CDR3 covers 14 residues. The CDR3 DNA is TGCGCCAGCAGCCGGGACCGATCTAACTATGGCTACACCTTC. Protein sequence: CASSRDRSNYGYTF. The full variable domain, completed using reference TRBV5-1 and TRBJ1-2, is KAGVTQTPRYLIKTRGQQVTLSCSPISGHRSVSWYQQTPGQGLQFLFEYFSETQRNKGNFPGRFSGRQFSNSRSEMNVSTLELGDSALYLCASSRDRSNYGYTFGSGTRLTVV.

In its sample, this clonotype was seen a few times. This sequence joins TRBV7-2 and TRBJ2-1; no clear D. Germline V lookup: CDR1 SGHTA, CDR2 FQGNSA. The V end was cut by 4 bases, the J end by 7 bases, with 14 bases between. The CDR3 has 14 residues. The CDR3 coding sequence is TGTGCCAGCAGCTCCTCCCCGGGCCCTAATGAGCAGTTCTTC. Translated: CASSSSPGPNEQFF.

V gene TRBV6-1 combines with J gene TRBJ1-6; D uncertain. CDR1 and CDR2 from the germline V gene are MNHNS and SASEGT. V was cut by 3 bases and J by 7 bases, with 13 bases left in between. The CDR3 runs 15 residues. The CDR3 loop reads CASSEISGLNSPLHF. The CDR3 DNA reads TGTGCCAGCAGTGAGATAAGCGGGTTGAATTCACCCCTCCACTTT.

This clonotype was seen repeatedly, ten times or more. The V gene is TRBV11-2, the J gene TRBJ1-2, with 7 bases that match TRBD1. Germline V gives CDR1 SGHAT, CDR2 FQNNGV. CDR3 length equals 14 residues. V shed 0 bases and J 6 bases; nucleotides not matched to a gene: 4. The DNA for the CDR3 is TGTGCCAGCAGCTTAGACGAGGGGGCGAATGGCTACACCTTC. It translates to CASSLDEGANGYTF.